This TCR beta chain derives from a study of T cell changes during pregnancy in multiple sclerosis. Germline loops: CDR1 SGHTA, CDR2 FQGNSA. This CDR3 spans 15 amino acids. Trimming took 4 bases from V and 15 from J; bases not matched to a gene: 11. Sequencing was performed with immunoSEQ multiplex PCR; in TCRdb, only in-frame clones are kept and a portion is missing. This sample has over 70,000 clones, with 94% found just once. This sample comprised peripheral blood, obtained in the third trimester of pregnancy. This sequence joins TRBV7-2 and TRBJ2-1; 14 nucleotides agree with TRBD2. The origin of this receptor is a female donor with multiple sclerosis, enrolled in a pregnancy study. The CDR3 protein is CASSSSGTSGSVRFF. DNA of the CDR3: TGTGCCAGCAGCTCGTCCGGGACTAGCGGGAGTGTGCGGTTCTTC.